This T cell receptor (beta chain) was retrieved from a study of regulatory T cells in long-lasting Graves disease. Study-level findings and limits: Persistent disease favored TRBV28, TRBJ1-2 and TRBJ2-5.

This clonotype showed up many times. The antigen remains unidentified. Building the TCR beta libraries relied on iRepertoire HTBI primers, and CDR3 regions underwent Arm-PCR. TCRdb re-called the multiplex PCR reads with MiXCR, one entry per CDR3 protein. The sample contains roughly 500,000 distinct CDR3 sequences, 14% of which appear only once. Time point specified: newly diagnosed GD, antithyroid drugs for less than 3 months. RNA extracted from PBMCs served as the sequencing template. The CDR3 covers 12 residues. CDR1 is SGHRS and CDR2 is YFSETQ in the germline V gene. V lost 4 bases to trimming and J lost 3 bases, with 8 bases between them. Separately, the same data were catalogued under a study of T cells in Graves' hyperthyroidism and ophthalmopathy. Turning to that study: Exclusion of a patient resulted from uncontrolled infection, other autoimmune disease, pregnancy or lactation. The HTBI primer set served for first-round RT-PCR of the TCR CDR3.

This material consisted of peripheral blood mononuclear cells (PBMCs), taken at new diagnosis, from a patient treated with antithyroid drugs. The rearrangement links TRBV5-1 to TRBJ2-7; D remains unclear. The receptor was derived from a woman aged 45-60 years with Graves disease. This chain's CDR3 is CASSARNYEQYF. The CDR3 DNA sequence: TGCGCCAGCAGCGCCAGGAACTACGAGCAGTACTTC.